Listed here are 16 T cell receptor beta chains from one sample, sequenced in a study of breast tumors, draining lymph nodes, adjacent tissues. Samples came from axillary lymph nodes draining the breast cancer. TCRdb re-analysed the multiplex PCR reads in MiXCR, keeping a single row per CDR3 protein. The sample lists around 290,000 distinct CDR3 sequences; roughly 31% were seen once. The sequenced material came from axillary lymph node tissue. The receptors shown here come from a female donor with breast cancer. Some clones in this sample may be carry-over from other donors' samples.

The V call is TRBV6-5, the J call TRBJ1-2, with D unclear. V was cut by 6 bases and J by 4 bases, with 9 bases left in between. The CDR3 is made up of 12 amino acids. The germline gives CDR1 MNHEY, CDR2 SVGAGI. For the CDR3, the DNA is TGTGCCAGCAGACGACCTGCCTATGGCTACACCTTC. Protein product: CASRRPAYGYTF.

This clonotype was seen at least ten times. This chain links TRBV10-3 with TRBJ2-2, with D perhaps assigned TRBD1 or TRBD2 (5 bases each). The CDR3 is 14 amino acids. V was cut by 5 bases and J by 8 bases, with 15 bases left in between. CDR1 ENHRY and CDR2 SYGVKD come from the germline V gene. The CDR3 here is CAISRGVDVGELFF. CDR3 DNA sequence: TGTGCCATCAGTAGGGGAGTCGACGTGGGGGAGCTGTTTTTT.

In regard to this clonotype: A much bigger clone sits one base away, suggesting this may be a read error. The V call is TRBV5-8, the J call TRBJ1-4; no definite D call. The CDR3 covers 16 residues. The germline V and J ends were trimmed by 3 bases and 5 bases, with 17 bases remaining between them. Germline V gene lookup returns CDR1 SGHTS and CDR2 YDEGEE. CDR3 region: CASSSLTAALNEKLFF. CDR3 nucleotide sequence: TGTGCCAGCAGCTCCCTTACAGCGGCTTTAAATGAAAAACTGTTTTTT.

Notes on this clonotype: A read error may explain this, as a much larger clone is one base away. The V call is TRBV6-5, the J call TRBJ2-5, with D uncertain. Germline V CDR1 and CDR2: MNHEY, SVGAGI. This CDR3 region has 16 residues. The CDR3 nucleotides read TGTGCCAGCTGCCTCACCTCCTACAGTTCTGGAGAGGCCCAGTACTTC. This codes for CASCLTSYSSGEAQYF.

This clonotype showed up many times. As DNA, the CDR3 is TGTGCCAGCAGCTTAGATTCGTGGGAGGGGGCTAACTATGGCTACACCTTC. Protein sequence: CASSLDSWEGANYGYTF. The chain joins TRBV7-8 to TRBJ1-2; D perhaps matches TRBD1 (6 bases). Germline assignment: CDR1 SGHVS and CDR2 FQNEAQ. V was shortened by 1 base and J by 0 bases, with 15 bases between the two germline ends. The CDR3 has 17 residues. The whole variable domain, filled in from reference TRBV7-8 and TRBJ1-2, reads GAGVSQSPRYKVAKRGQDVALRCDPISGHVSLFWYQQALGQGPEFLTYFQNEAQLDKSGLPSDRFFAERPEGSVSTLKIQRTQQEDSAVYLCASSLDSWEGANYGYTFGSGTRLTVV.

As concerns this clonotype: The junction does not match germline at one end; this may be a read error. This chain links TRBV11-2 with TRBJ2-7; D possibly corresponds to TRBD1 (6 bases). This CDR3 spans 14 amino acids. Germline CDR1 and CDR2: SGHAT and FQNNGV. The CDR3 protein is CASIQGQTSYEQCF. The CDR3 DNA reads TGTGCCAGCATCCAAGGACAGACCTCCTACGAGCAGTGCTTC.

This clonotype was found once. A much more abundant neighbour one base away suggests this may be a read error. The rearrangement joins TRBV6-5 to TRBJ2-3; TRBD1 matches 8 bases. The germline V gene encodes CDR1 MNHEY and CDR2 SVGAGI. V was pared by 4 bases and J by 4 bases, with 7 bases of the junction left unmatched. CDR3 size: 15 residues. DNA of the CDR3: TGTGCCAGCAGTTGGAGGCAGGGGGCGTCAGATACGCAGTATTTT. Protein sequence: CASSWRQGASDTQYF.

This clonotype was observed at least ten times. The J gene is TRBJ1-5, the V gene TRBV6-5; 8 bases agree with TRBD1. The germline CDR1 and CDR2 sequences are MNHEY and SVGAGI. The junction had 7 bases not matched to a gene; V was cut back by 4 bases and J by 5 bases. The CDR3 runs 15 residues. DNA of the CDR3: TGTGCCAGCAGTTCCGGACAGGGCAGTTATCAGCCCCAGCATTTT. Protein: CASSSGQGSYQPQHF.

Comment on this clonotype: A much larger clonotype is one base distant, so this may be a read error. The J gene is TRBJ1-5, the V gene TRBV9; 7 bases agree with TRBD1. CDR1 is SGDLS and CDR2 is YYNGEE in the germline V gene. The CDR3 covers 14 residues. CDR3 in amino acids: CASSQGQAGQPRHF. DNA of the CDR3: TGTGCCAGCAGCCAAGGACAGGCTGGTCAGCCCCGGCATTTT. Filled out from reference TRBV9 and TRBJ1-5, the complete variable domain reads DSGVTQTPKHLITATGQRVTLRCSPRSGDLSVYWYQQSLDQGLQFLIQYYNGEERAKGNILERFSAQQFPDLHSELNLSSLELGDSALYFCASSQGQAGQPRHFGDGTRLSIL.

The chain uses TRBV25-1 and TRBJ2-2; TRBD2 is a possible D gene (6 bases). The V and J ends lost 0 bases and 7 bases respectively, with 9 bases between them. CDR3 length: 14 amino acids. Germline CDR1 reads MGHDK; CDR2 reads SYGVNS. For the CDR3, the DNA is TGTGCCAGCAGTGAATATTTGGGGGGCGGGGAGCTGTTTTTT. Protein sequence: CASSEYLGGGELFF.

This clonotype was observed a handful of times. V usage is TRBV6-5 and J usage is TRBJ1-2; D unresolved. Germline V gives CDR1 MNHEY, CDR2 SVGAGI. CDR3 length: 13 residues. Trimming shortened V by 5 bases and J by 9 bases, and 16 bases separated the two germline ends. For the CDR3, the DNA is TGTGCCAGCAGTCCCAGGTCGGAGAAGAGCTACACCTTC. It codes for CASSPRSEKSYTF.

There are many counts of this clonotype. For the CDR3, the DNA is TGCAGTGCTAGAGACTCGGACAGGTCCAATCAGCCCCAGCATTTT. The encoded protein is CSARDSDRSNQPQHF. J is TRBJ1-5 and V is TRBV20-1, with 7 bases aligning to TRBD1. CDR3 size: 15 residues. J lost 3 bases, V lost 0 bases, and 5 bases had no gene match. Germline V CDR1 and CDR2: DFQATT, SNEGSKA (reference sequence).

This clonotype was recorded once. One end of the junction fails to match germline, which may point to a read error. This chain connects TRBV7-9 to TRBJ2-2; 12 bases agree with TRBD2. The CDR3 is 16 amino acids. Germline V gene sequence: CDR1 SEHNR, CDR2 FQNEAQ (reference sequence). The CDR3 bases are TGTACCAGCAGCCTAAAACTAGCGGGAGGACCCGGGGAGCTGTTCTTT. Translated, it gives CTSSLKLAGGPGELFF.

The rearrangement joins TRBV20-1 to TRBJ2-4; D not resolved. Germline V gene sequence: CDR1 DFQATT, CDR2 SNEGSKA (reference sequence). This CDR3 comprises 13 residues. The V end lost 3 bases, the J end lost 6 bases, and 12 bases lay between the germline ends. The CDR3 sequence is CSARAPQRNIQYF. The CDR3 DNA reads as TGCAGTGCTAGGGCTCCCCAGCGAAACATTCAGTACTTC.

This clonotype was seen ten or more times. This chain uses TRBV7-9 with TRBJ2-3; 9 positions agree with TRBD2. Germline CDR1 reads SEHNR; CDR2 reads FQNEAQ (reference sequence). V trimming: 1 base; J trimming: 5 bases; junction bases outside the gene matches: 4. There are 15 residues in the CDR3. CDR3 sequence (DNA): TGTGCCAGCAGCTTAGGGATAGCGGGAGTAGATACGCAGTATTTT. Translation gives CASSLGIAGVDTQYF.

On this clonotype: A much larger clone lies a single base off, so this may be a read error. The chain employs TRBV7-2 and TRBJ2-5; D is ambiguous. Near its end, the DNA agrees better with TRBJ2-1, so the J call may be wrong. Germline loops: CDR1 SGHTA, CDR2 FQGNSA. The CDR3 is 15 amino acids. As DNA, the CDR3 is TGTACCAGCAGCTTCTATCAAGCTACATACAATGAGCAGTTCTTC. It yields the protein CTSSFYQATYNEQFF.